This T cell receptor (beta chain) is from a study of blood T cell repertoires in COVID-19. Study overall: The samples span acute and convalescent COVID-19 from the United States, Italy and Spain. In each case, the material was cDNA or gDNA derived from T cells, B-cell-depleted T cells, or PBMCs.

In the original processing: Amplification with reference gene primers provided the estimates of nucleated cell counts. Here immunoSEQ multiplex PCR was the method, and the copy in TCRdb shows in-frame clones only, minus some. V, J and clone size reflect that table, while D and trimming were determined from the DNA. The top ten hold 1.5% to 2% of the sample, which has about 140,000 clones, about four fifths seen once. V was clipped by 1 base and J by 0 bases, with 10 bases between them. The CDR3 contains 16 residues. The germline V gene has CDR1 KGHSH and CDR2 LQKENI. The sequence was obtained from a human donor in a cohort sampled during active COVID-19. Sample: peripheral blood. The rearrangement joins TRBV18 to TRBJ1-3, with D maybe TRBD1 (5 bases). CDR3: CASSPRLGDSGNTIYF. The CDR3 bases are TGTGCCAGCTCACCACGGTTAGGGGACTCTGGAAACACCATATATTTT. The variable domain in full, completed from reference TRBV18 and TRBJ1-3, reads NAGVMQNPRHLVRRRGQEARLRCSPMKGHSHVYWYRQLPEEGLKFMVYLQKENIIDESGMPKERFSAEFPKEGPSILRIQQVVRGDSAAYFCASSPRLGDSGNTIYFGEGSWLTVV.